The present T cell receptor (beta chain) was sequenced within a study of OX40 agonist ivuxolimab in advanced cancers. The study, taken as a whole, reports: No determination was made of the antigen specificity of the expanded peripheral T cells.

Comments on this clone: What it recognizes is unknown.

V lost 8 bases to trimming and J lost 1 base, with 15 bases between them. The CDR3 totals 15 residues. Germline V gene data show CDR1 as ENHRY and CDR2 as SYGVKD. Libraries were prepared by immunoSEQ multiplex PCR; TCRdb keeps only in-frame clonotypes and omits some of them. The repertoire holds about 54,000 clones, about nine tenths seen once, with roughly 12% in the top ten. Source: CD4+ or CD8+ T cells sorted from blood, taken in a trial of the OX40 agonist ivuxolimab. This TCR derives from an adult with an advanced solid tumor such as melanoma, head and neck, liver or kidney cancer. The chain is built from TRBV10-3 and TRBJ1-5, with TRBD1 as a possible D gene (6 bases). In DNA form, the CDR3 reads TGTGCCATCGGGGGCCAGAGGAGAAGCAATCAGCCCCAGCATTTT. It encodes CAIGGQRRSNQPQHF.